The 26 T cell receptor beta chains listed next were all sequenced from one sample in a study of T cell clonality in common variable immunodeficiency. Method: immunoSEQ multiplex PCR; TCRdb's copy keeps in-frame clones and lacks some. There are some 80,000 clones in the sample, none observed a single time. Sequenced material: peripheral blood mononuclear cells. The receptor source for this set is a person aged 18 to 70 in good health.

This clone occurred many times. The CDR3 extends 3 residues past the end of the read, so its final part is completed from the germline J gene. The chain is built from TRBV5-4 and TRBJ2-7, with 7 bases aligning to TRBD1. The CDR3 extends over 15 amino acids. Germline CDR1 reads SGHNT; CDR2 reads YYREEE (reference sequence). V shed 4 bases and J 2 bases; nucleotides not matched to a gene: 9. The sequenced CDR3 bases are TGTGCCAGCAGCACCGGGACAGCTTCTACCTACGAG. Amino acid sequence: CASSTGTASTYE. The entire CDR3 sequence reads CASSTGTASTYEQYF.

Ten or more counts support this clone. Partial CDR3 DNA: TGTGCCAGCAGTGCAGGGACAGGTCTGCGTTCACCC. This codes for CASSAGTGLRSP. The full CDR3 reads CASSAGTGLRSPLHF. This chain joins TRBV2 and TRBJ1-6; 8 positions agree with TRBD1. Read data end 3 residues before the CDR3 end; the end is taken from the germline J gene. Germline V gene data show CDR1 as SNHLY and CDR2 as FYNNEI. This CDR3 is built from 15 residues. V was clipped by 4 bases and J by 9 bases; unmatched bases: 8.

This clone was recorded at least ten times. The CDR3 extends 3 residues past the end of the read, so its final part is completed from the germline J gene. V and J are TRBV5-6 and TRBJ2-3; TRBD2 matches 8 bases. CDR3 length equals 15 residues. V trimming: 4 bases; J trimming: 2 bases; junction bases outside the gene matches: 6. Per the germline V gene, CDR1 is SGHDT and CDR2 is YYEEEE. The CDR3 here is CASSAIAGPTDTQYF. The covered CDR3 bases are TGTGCCAGCAGCGCAATAGCGGGACCCACAGATACG.

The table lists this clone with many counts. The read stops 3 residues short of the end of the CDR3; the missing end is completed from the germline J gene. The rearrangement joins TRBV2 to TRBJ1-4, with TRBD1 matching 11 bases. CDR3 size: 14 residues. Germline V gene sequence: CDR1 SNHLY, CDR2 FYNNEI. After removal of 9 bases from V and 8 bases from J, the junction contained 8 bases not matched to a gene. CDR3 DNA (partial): TGTGCCAGTACCGGACAGGGGGCAGGGGAAAAA. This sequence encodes CASTGQGAGEK. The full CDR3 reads CASTGQGAGEKLFF.

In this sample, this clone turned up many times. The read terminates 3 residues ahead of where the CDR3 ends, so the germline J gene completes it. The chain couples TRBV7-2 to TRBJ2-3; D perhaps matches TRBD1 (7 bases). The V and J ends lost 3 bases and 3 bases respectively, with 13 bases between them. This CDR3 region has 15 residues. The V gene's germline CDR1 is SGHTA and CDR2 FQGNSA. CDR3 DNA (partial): TGTGCCAGCAGCTTGCAGGCAGGGGGGACAGATACG. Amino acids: CASSLQAGGTDT. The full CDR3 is CASSLQAGGTDTQYF.

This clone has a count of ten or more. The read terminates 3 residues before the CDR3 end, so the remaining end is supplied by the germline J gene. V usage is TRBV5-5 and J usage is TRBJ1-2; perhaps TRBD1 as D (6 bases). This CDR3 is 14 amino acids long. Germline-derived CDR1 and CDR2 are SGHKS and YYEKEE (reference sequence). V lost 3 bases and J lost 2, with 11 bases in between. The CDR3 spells CASSWDKSNYGYTF. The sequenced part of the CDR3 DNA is TGTGCCAGCAGCTGGGACAAATCGAACTATGGC.

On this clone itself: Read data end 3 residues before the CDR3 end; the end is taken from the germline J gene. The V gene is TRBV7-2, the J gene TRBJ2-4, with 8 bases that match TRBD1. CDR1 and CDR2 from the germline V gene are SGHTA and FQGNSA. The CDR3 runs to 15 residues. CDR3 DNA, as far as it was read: TGTGCCAGCACCTTGGCAGGGGGCGCAGGCTATGGT. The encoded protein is CASTLAGGAGYG. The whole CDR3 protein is CASTLAGGAGYGQYF.

The CDR3 loop reads CASGTVNYGYTF. CDR3 DNA (partial): TGTGCCAGTGGGACAGTCAACTATGGC. V and J are TRBV19 and TRBJ1-2; TRBD1 matches 7 bases. Sequencing ends 3 residues short of the CDR3 end; the germline J gene provides the rest. Germline V gene lookup returns CDR1 LNHDA and CDR2 SQIVND (reference sequence). This CDR3 spans 12 amino acids. The J segment lost 2 bases and the V segment lost 8 bases, leaving 2 bases of the junction unmatched.

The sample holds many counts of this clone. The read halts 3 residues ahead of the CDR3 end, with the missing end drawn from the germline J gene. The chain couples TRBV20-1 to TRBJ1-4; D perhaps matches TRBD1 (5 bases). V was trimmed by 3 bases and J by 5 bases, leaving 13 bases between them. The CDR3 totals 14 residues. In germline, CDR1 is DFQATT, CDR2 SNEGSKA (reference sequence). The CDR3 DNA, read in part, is TGCAGTGCTAGCCGTGACAGCATAAATGAAAAA. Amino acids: CSASRDSINEK. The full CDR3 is CSASRDSINEKLFF.

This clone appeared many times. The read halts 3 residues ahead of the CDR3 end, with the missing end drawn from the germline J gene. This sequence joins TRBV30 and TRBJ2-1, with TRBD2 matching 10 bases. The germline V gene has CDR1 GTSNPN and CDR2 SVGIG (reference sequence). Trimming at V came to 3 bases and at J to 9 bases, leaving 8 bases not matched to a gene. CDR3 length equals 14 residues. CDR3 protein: CAWRKAGGPGEQFF. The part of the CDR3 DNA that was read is TGTGCCTGGAGAAAAGCGGGAGGGCCGGGTGAG.

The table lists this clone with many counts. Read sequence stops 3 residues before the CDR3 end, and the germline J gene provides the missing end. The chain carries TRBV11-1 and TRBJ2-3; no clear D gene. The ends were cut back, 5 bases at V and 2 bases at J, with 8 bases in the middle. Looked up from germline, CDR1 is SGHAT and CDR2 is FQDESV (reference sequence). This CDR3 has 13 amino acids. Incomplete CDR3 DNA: TGTGCCAGCAGCCCTTTACTCACAGATACG. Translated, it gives CASSPLLTDT. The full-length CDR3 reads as CASSPLLTDTQYF.

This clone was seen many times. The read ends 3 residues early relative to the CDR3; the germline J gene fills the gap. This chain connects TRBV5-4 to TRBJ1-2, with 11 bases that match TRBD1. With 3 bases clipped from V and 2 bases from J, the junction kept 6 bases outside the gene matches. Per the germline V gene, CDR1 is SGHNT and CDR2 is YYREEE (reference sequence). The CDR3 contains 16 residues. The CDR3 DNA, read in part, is TGTGCCAGCAGCTCGGGACAGGGGGTCATCAACTATGGC. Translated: CASSSGQGVINYG. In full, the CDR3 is CASSSGQGVINYGYTF.

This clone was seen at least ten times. CDR3 protein: CSARDGTGDDEQFF. The covered CDR3 bases are TGCAGTGCTAGAGATGGGACAGGGGACGATGAG. The chain carries TRBV20-1 and TRBJ2-1, with 10 bases matching TRBD1. The CDR3 goes on 3 residues after the read ends, and that part is filled in from the germline J gene. The CDR3 has 14 amino acids. Germline V gene lookup returns CDR1 DFQATT and CDR2 SNEGSKA (reference sequence). V shed 0 bases, J shed 8 bases, and the junction held 4 bases outside the gene matches.

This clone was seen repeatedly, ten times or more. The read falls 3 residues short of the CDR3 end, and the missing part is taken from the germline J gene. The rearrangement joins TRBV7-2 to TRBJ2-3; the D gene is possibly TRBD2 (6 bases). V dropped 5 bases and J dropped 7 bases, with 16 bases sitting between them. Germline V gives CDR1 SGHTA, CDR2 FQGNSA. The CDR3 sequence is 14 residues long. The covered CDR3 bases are TGTGCCAGCAGCGGAGGGACTCCCCGTAATACG. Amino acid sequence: CASSGGTPRNT. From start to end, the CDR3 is CASSGGTPRNTQYF.

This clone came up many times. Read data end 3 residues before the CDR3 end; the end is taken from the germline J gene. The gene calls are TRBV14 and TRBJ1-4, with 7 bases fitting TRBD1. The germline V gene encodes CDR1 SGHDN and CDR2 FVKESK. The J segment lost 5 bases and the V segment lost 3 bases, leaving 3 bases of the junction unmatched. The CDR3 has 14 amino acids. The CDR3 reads CASSHQGENEKLFF. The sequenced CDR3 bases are TGTGCCAGCAGCCATCAGGGGGAAAATGAAAAA.

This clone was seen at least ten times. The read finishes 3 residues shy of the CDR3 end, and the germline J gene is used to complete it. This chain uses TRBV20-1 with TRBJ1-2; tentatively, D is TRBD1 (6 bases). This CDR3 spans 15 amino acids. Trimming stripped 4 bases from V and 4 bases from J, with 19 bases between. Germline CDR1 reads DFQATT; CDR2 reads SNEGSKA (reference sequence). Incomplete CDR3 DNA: TGCAGTGCTAACCTCGGACAGAAGGGAGCCTATGGC. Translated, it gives CSANLGQKGAYG. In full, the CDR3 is CSANLGQKGAYGYTF.

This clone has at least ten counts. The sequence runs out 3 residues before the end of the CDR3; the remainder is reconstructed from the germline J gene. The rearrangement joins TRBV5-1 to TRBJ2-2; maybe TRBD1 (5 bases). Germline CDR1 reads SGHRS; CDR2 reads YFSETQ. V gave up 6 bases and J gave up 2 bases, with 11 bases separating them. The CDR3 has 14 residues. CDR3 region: CASNRGLNTGELFF. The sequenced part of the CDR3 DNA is TGCGCCAGCAATAGGGGCCTCAACACCGGGGAG.

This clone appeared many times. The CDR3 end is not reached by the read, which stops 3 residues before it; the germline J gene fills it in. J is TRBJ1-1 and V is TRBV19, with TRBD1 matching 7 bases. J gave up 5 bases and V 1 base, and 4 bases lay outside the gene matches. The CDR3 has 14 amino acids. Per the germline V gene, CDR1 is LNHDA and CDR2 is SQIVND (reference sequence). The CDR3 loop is CASSIGGQRTEAFF. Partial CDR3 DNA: TGTGCCAGTAGTATAGGGGGACAGCGAACTGAA.

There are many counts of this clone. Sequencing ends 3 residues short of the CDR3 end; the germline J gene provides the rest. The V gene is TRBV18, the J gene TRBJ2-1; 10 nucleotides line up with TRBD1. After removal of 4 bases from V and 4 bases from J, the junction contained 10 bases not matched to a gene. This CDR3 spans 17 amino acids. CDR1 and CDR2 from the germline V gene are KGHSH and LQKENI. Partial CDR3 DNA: TGTGCCAGCTCACTTTCGTCGGGACAGGGGAATTACAATGAG. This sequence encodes CASSLSSGQGNYNE. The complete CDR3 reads CASSLSSGQGNYNEQFF.

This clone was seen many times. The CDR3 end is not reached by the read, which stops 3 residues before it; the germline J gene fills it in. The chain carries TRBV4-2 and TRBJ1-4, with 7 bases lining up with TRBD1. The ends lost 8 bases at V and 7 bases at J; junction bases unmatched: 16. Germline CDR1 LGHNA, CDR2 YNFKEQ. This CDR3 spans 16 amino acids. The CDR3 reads CASRPHGGQGGEKLFF. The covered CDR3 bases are TGTGCCAGCCGCCCCCATGGTGGGCAGGGGGGTGAAAAA.

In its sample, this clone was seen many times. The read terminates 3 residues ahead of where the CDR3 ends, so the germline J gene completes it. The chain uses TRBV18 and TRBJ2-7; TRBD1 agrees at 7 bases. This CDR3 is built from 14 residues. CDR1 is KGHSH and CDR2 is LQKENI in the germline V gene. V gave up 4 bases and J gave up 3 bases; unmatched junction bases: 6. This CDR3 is CASSLPRDSYEQYF. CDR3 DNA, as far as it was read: TGTGCCAGCTCACTCCCCCGGGACAGCTACGAG.

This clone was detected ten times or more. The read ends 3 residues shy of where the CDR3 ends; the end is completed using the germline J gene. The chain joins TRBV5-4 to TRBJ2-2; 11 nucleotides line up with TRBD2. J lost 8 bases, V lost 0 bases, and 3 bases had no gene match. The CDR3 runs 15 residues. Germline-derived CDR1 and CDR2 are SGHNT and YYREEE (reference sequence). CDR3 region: CASSLGLAGIGELFF. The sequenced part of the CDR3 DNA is TGTGCCAGCAGCTTGGGACTAGCGGGGATAGGGGAG.

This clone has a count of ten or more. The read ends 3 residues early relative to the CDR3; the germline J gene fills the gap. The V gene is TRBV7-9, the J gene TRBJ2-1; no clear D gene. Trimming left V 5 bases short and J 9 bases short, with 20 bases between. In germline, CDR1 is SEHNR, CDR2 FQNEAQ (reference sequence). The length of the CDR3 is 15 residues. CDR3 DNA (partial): TGTGCCAGCAGCACCGGCCTGACAAAAGTCGGTGAG. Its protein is CASSTGLTKVGE. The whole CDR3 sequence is CASSTGLTKVGEQFF.

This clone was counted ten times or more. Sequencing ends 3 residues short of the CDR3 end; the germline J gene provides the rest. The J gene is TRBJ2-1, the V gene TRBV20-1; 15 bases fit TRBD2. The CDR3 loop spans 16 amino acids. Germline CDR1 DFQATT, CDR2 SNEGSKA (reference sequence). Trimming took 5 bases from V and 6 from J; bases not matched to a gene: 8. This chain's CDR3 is CSAPGTSGRTGNEQFF. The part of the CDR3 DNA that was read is TGCAGTGCTCCAGGGACTAGCGGGAGGACGGGCAATGAG.

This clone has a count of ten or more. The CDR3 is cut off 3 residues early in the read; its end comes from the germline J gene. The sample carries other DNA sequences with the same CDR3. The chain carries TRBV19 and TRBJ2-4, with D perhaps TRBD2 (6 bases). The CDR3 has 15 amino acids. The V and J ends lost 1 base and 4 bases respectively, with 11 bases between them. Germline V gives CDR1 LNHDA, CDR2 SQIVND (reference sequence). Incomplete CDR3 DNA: TGTGCCAGTAGTATAGGCGGGATGCTGAAAAACATT. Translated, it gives CASSIGGMLKNI. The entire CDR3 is CASSIGGMLKNIQYF.

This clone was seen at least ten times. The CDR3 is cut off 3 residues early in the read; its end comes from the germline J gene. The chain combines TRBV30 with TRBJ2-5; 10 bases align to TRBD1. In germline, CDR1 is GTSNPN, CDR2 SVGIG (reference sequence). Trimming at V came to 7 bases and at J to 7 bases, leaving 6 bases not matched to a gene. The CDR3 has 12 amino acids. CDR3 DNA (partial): TGTGCCTTGACAGGGGGCGCGGTGACC. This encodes CALTGGAVT. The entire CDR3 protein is CALTGGAVTQYF.